The rows below give T cell receptor beta chains drawn from one sample of a study of blood T cell repertoires in COVID-19. Profiled with immunoSEQ multiplex PCR; TCRdb holds only in-frame clones, not every one. This table holds 95,000 to 150,000 clones, roughly 75% found once. What was sequenced was peripheral blood. Receptors originate from a man aged 55 to 70 with active or convalescent COVID-19. Both conserved end residues are part of each CDR3. The D gene is left open where the match is weak. Part of the rows lack a size; the others show once, few, many or a class for expanded clones.

-,TRBJ2-5,TRBV14,TRBD2,CASSRGTSVQETQYF,TGTGCCAGCAGCCGCGGTACTAGCGTCCAAGAGACCCAGTACTTC
-,TRBJ2-2,TRBV9,TRBD1,CASQGVSNTGELFF,TGTGCCAGTCAGGGGGTCTCAAACACCGGGGAGCTGTTTTTT
-,TRBJ1-6,TRBV19,TRBD1,CASSRRQGGDSPLHF,TGTGCCAGTAGTAGGAGACAGGGGGGAGATTCACCCCTCCACTTT
once,TRBJ2-7,TRBV25-1,-,CASSDATGLTEQYF,TGTGCCAGCAGTGACGCGACAGGTCTTACCGAGCAGTACTTC
once,TRBJ1-1,TRBV18,TRBD1,CASSLFSVPGQGNSEAFF,TGTGCCAGCTCACTATTTTCTGTACCGGGACAGGGTAACTCTGAAGCTTTCTTT
-,TRBJ2-1,TRBV15,-,CATSRIRQGGEQFF,TGTGCCACCAGCAGAATTCGTCAGGGCGGAGAGCAGTTCTTC
-,TRBJ2-7,TRBV18,TRBD1,CASSPDRALSYEQYF,TGTGCCAGCTCACCGGACAGGGCCCTCTCCTACGAGCAGTACTTC
-,TRBJ2-3,TRBV11-3,TRBD1,CASSLQGQTDTQYF,TGTGCCAGCAGCTTGCAGGGACAGACAGATACGCAGTATTTT
-,TRBJ2-2,TRBV19,-,CASSTPVSWRTGELFF,TGTGCCAGTAGTACTCCGGTTAGTTGGCGGACCGGGGAGCTGTTTTTT
-,TRBJ2-1,TRBV12-3/TRBV12-4,-,CASSPLRSNEQFF,TGTGCCAGCAGTCCCTTGCGGTCCAATGAGCAGTTCTTC
few,TRBJ1-2,TRBV24-1,-,CATSGPSNRRSNYGYTF,TGTGCCACCAGTGGCCCGTCGAACAGAAGGTCTAACTATGGCTACACCTTC
-,TRBJ1-5,TRBV5-8,TRBD1,CASSLRTGGYSNQPQHF,TGTGCCAGCAGCTTGAGGACAGGGGGTTATAGCAATCAGCCCCAGCATTTT
-,TRBJ2-1,TRBV21-1,-,CASSKAPSSGRYNEQFF,TGTGCCAGCAGCAAAGCGCCCTCTAGCGGGAGGTACAATGAGCAGTTCTTC
-,TRBJ2-3,TRBV30,TRBD2,CAWSVLAGGPTHTQYF,TGTGCCTGGAGTGTCCTCGCGGGAGGCCCCACACATACGCAGTATTTT
once,TRBJ2-1,TRBV7-2,-,CASSLGSGGGNEQFF,TGTGCCAGCAGCTTAGGTAGTGGCGGAGGCAATGAGCAGTTCTTC
-,TRBJ1-1,TRBV3-1/TRBV3-2,-,CASSQERSGNPEAFF,TGTGCCAGCAGCCAAGAAAGATCGGGGAACCCTGAAGCTTTCTTT
-,TRBJ2-7,TRBV4-1,-,CASSQEEGGADEQYF,TGCGCCAGCAGCCAAGAAGAAGGGGGGGCTGACGAGCAGTACTTC
-,TRBJ2-7,TRBV9,TRBD1,CASSPDRGRGEQYF,TGTGCCAGCAGCCCTGACAGGGGACGCGGGGAGCAGTACTTC
-,TRBJ2-7,TRBV7-3,TRBD2,CASSAGGGFYEQYF,TGTGCCAGCAGCGCGGGGGGAGGTTTTTACGAGCAGTACTTC